The subject of this entry is one T cell receptor (beta chain). This clonotype is a singleton in its sample. Its binding antigen is unknown. Sequence at one end of the junction differs from germline and may be a read error. These data are taken from a study of tumor-infiltrating lymphocytes in glioblastoma multiforme (dated by TCRdb to the late 2010s). General notes on the study: Whether intratumoral genomic heterogeneity fosters TIL diversity was tested through joint investigation of somatic mutations, TIL diversity and immune response activity. Overall study outcomes, separate from this receptor: Clone frequencies may be distorted by RNA-based TCR sequencing because unequal numbers of TCR transcripts are carried by T cells. T cells were not sorted into functional subsets, which the authors noted as a future improvement. Generalizability is limited because the TCR and somatic mutation analysis included only one glioblastoma patient.

The AllPrep DNA/RNA mini kit was used to purify genomic DNA and total RNA at the same time from each of the approximately nine tumor samples. Every RNA sample had an OD 260/280 ratio above 1.9 and an RNA integrity number above 6.5. The germline V gene gives CDR1 as SQVTM and CDR2 as ANQGSEA. Including the terminal cysteine and phenylalanine, the CDR3 comprises 11 residues. Only the CDR3 region is kept as DNA, spanning 33 bases read in frame from base 1. TCRB libraries were constructed from RNA through three rounds of nested multiplex PCR following a modified ARM-PCR protocol with multiple V-beta primers and a C-beta primer. TCRB-specific cDNA was synthesized from 0.45 to 0.5 ug total RNA with ProtoScript II Reverse Transcriptase and a C-beta primer. No unique molecular identifiers were described for the TCRB libraries. In the third PCR, barcodes and adapters were added over roughly 23 cycles with Deep VentR (exo-) polymerase, after which 250-500 bp bands were gel purified. TCRB libraries were sequenced with 250 bp paired-end reads on an Illumina HiSeq 2500. In the source study's methods: The reads were cleaned with Trimmomatic, merged with FLASH and assigned V, D and J segments with MiGEC before being analyzed in VDJtools. Repertoire diversity was measured using the Shannon-Wiener diversity index, which was calculated with VDJtools. TCRdb trimmed public reads at Q25 via fastp, called clones via MiXCR and kept in-frame beta chains. One record per CDR3 amino acid sequence lists the most common genes and DNA. The V and J calls and clone size come from TCRdb's table, not from the authors' own analysis. For this sample the table gives about 32,000 distinct CDR3 sequences, of which approximately 66% were detected only once. Together, the top ten hold around 35% of the sample.

The clonotype originates from a male donor with glioblastoma. The rearranged segments are TRBV29-1 and TRBJ1-4, with the D gene uncertain. The sequencing input was brain tumor tissue. The sequenced DNA: TGCAGTGGGTGTTGGGGAGAAAAACTGCTTTTT. Its protein is CSGCWGEKLLF.